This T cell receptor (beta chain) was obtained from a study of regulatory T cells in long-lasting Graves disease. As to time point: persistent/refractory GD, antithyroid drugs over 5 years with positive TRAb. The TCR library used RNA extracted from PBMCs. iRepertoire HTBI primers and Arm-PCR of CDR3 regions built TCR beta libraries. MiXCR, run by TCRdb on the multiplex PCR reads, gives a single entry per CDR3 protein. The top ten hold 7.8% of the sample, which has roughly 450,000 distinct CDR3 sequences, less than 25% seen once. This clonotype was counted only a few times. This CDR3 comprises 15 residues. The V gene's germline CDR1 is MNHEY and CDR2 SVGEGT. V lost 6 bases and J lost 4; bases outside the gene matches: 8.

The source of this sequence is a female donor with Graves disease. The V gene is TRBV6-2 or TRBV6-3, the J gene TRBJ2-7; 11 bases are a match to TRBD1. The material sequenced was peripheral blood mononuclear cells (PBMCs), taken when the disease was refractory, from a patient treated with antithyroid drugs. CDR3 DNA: TGTGCCAGCAGGCCCGGGACAGGGGGTTATTACGAGCAGTACTTC. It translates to CASRPGTGGYYEQYF.